This is a list of T cell receptor beta chains from one sample in a study of shared T cell receptors in the human thymus. Only in-frame clones appear in the TCRdb table, and some are missing; sequencing was by immunoSEQ multiplex PCR. The table includes some 660,000 clones, around 87% detected once. These records were also assigned to another study, of human thymus T cells.

Sequenced material: thymocytes. The receptors were sampled from a boy younger than two with a congenital heart defect. Each CDR3 is given with its conserved first and last residue. The D gene is left open where the match is weak. The size entry is marked missing in some rows and otherwise reads once, few, many or a size class.

J	size	V	D	CDR3	DNA
TRBJ2-7	NA	TRBV5-4	NA	CASRLSSYEQYF	TGTGCCAGCAGACTGAGCTCCTACGAGCAGTACTTC
TRBJ2-3	NA	TRBV2	NA	CASAPAAGPPPDTQYF	TGTGCCAGCGCCCCTGCGGCAGGGCCCCCCCCAGATACGCAGTATTTT
TRBJ2-7	NA	TRBV29-1	NA	CSVVSTPDEQYF	TGCAGCGTTGTATCGACACCCGACGAGCAGTACTTC
TRBJ2-1	NA	TRBV4-3	NA	CASSQEALGPYNEQFF	TGCGCCAGCAGCCAAGAGGCGCTGGGGCCCTACAATGAGCAGTTCTTC
TRBJ2-1	NA	TRBV5-5	NA	CASSLSGSGSYNEQFF	TGTGCCAGCAGCTTGAGCGGCTCGGGCTCCTACAATGAGCAGTTCTTC
TRBJ2-1	NA	TRBV27	TRBD1	CASSFDRVGVYNEQFF	TGTGCCAGCAGTTTCGACAGGGTGGGGGTTTACAATGAGCAGTTCTTC
TRBJ1-5	NA	TRBV10-3	NA	CAISESGMAGNQPQHF	TGTGCCATCAGTGAGTCCGGAATGGCAGGGAATCAGCCCCAGCATTTT
TRBJ2-1	NA	TRBV5-1	TRBD2	CASSGRGGYNEQFF	TGCGCCAGCAGCGGGCGCGGGGGGTACAATGAGCAGTTCTTC
TRBJ1-2	NA	TRBV27	TRBD1	CASSWSRQGFFYGYTF	TGTGCCAGCAGTTGGTCCCGACAGGGATTCTTCTATGGCTACACCTTC
TRBJ2-7	NA	TRBV15	NA	CATSKQGYEQYF	TGTGCCACCAGCAAACAGGGTTACGAGCAGTACTTC
TRBJ1-1	NA	TRBV11-3	NA	CASSLYVGATEAFF	TGTGCCAGCAGCTTATACGTGGGAGCCACTGAAGCTTTCTTT
TRBJ2-5	NA	TRBV28	TRBD2	CASSWGLAGVKTQYF	TGTGCCAGCAGTTGGGGACTAGCGGGAGTGAAGACCCAGTACTTC
TRBJ2-7	NA	TRBV5-1	TRBD2	CASSLGREGRREQYF	TGCGCCAGCAGCTTGGGGCGGGAGGGCCGGCGAGAGCAGTACTTC
TRBJ1-3	NA	TRBV7-9	NA	CASRIRAGNTIYF	TGTGCCAGCAGAATCAGGGCTGGAAACACCATATATTTT
TRBJ1-1	NA	TRBV2	NA	CASSGARWTEAFF	TGTGCCAGCAGTGGAGCCAGGTGGACTGAAGCTTTCTTT
TRBJ1-1	NA	TRBV6-1	NA	CASSDFQGRNTEAFF	TGTGCCAGCAGTGACTTTCAGGGGAGGAACACTGAAGCTTTCTTT
TRBJ1-2	NA	TRBV5-1	TRBD1	CASSLALWTGNGYTF	TGCGCCAGCAGCTTGGCCCTATGGACAGGGAATGGCTACACCTTC
TRBJ2-1	NA	TRBV4-3	NA	CASSQETGTGNEQFF	TGCGCCAGCAGCCAAGAAACCGGGACTGGTAATGAGCAGTTCTTC
TRBJ1-1	NA	TRBV9	NA	CASSVATGTEAFF	TGTGCCAGCAGCGTAGCTACGGGCACTGAAGCTTTCTTT
TRBJ2-7	NA	TRBV28	NA	CASSSSSTLPGYEQYF	TGTGCCAGCAGTTCCTCTTCCACCTTGCCAGGCTACGAGCAGTACTTC
TRBJ1-2	once	TRBV30	NA	CAWRITGINPNYGYTF	TGTGCCTGGAGAATAACAGGGATCAACCCCAACTATGGCTACACCTTC
TRBJ1-5	NA	TRBV2	NA	CASRETGHQPQHF	TGTGCCAGCAGGGAAACAGGACATCAGCCCCAGCATTTT
TRBJ2-6	NA	TRBV6-6	NA	CTRKERLSGANVLTF	TGTACCAGAAAGGAAAGACTCTCTGGGGCCAACGTCCTGACTTTC
TRBJ2-1	NA	TRBV5-6	TRBD2	CASSLRGPGLAVYNEQFF	TGTGCCAGCAGCTTGAGGGGCCCGGGACTAGCGGTCTACAATGAGCAGTTCTTC
TRBJ2-2	few	TRBV28	NA	CASSFPGDGELFF	TGTGCCAGCAGTTTTCCAGGCGACGGGGAGCTGTTTTTT
TRBJ2-1	NA	TRBV5-4	TRBD1	CASSLAWDSPYNEQFF	TGTGCCAGCAGCTTGGCCTGGGACAGTCCCTACAATGAGCAGTTCTTC
TRBJ2-3	NA	TRBV5-1	NA	CASSLAVGSGNTQYF	TGCGCCAGCAGCTTGGCCGTCGGTAGTGGTAATACGCAGTATTTT
TRBJ2-2	NA	TRBV11-3	NA	CASSLPLSGELFF	TGTGCCAGCAGCTTACCCCTATCCGGGGAGCTGTTTTTT
TRBJ2-5	NA	TRBV28	NA	CASSLFPHSALKETQYF	TGTGCCAGCAGTTTATTCCCGCATAGCGCACTAAAAGAGACCCAGTACTTC
TRBJ1-2	NA	TRBV14	NA	CASSQDQSPPSLGYTF	TGTGCCAGCAGCCAAGATCAATCTCCGCCGTCCCTAGGCTACACCTTC
TRBJ2-2	NA	TRBV27	TRBD2	CASSRTSGRGNTGELFF	TGTGCCAGCAGCAGGACTAGCGGGAGGGGGAACACCGGGGAGCTGTTTTTT
TRBJ2-7	NA	TRBV11-2	NA	CASSSQSPGPLGLYEQYF	TGTGCCAGCAGCTCACAATCACCCGGGCCCCTGGGGCTCTACGAGCAGTACTTC
TRBJ1-2	few	TRBV2	NA	CASSEGGFSFLYGYTF	TGTGCCAGCAGCGAAGGTGGTTTCAGTTTCTTATATGGCTACACCTTC
TRBJ2-7	once	TRBV6-1	NA	CASSEWTPGGRSSYEQYF	TGTGCCAGCAGTGAATGGACTCCCGGTGGCAGGAGCTCCTACGAGCAGTACTTC
TRBJ1-4	NA	TRBV4-3	TRBD1	CASSPADRGASNEKLFF	TGCGCCAGCAGCCCTGCGGACAGGGGAGCCTCTAATGAAAAACTGTTTTTT
TRBJ1-3	once	TRBV2	NA	CASSEALPARDTIYF	TGTGCCAGCAGTGAAGCGCTACCCGCCCGGGACACCATATATTTT
TRBJ1-6	NA	TRBV27	TRBD1	CASSLGRDRVYSPLHF	TGTGCCAGCAGTTTGGGCCGAGACAGGGTCTATTCACCCCTCCACTTT
TRBJ1-1	NA	TRBV19	TRBD1	CARAGQLNTEAFF	TGTGCCAGGGCGGGACAGTTGAACACTGAAGCTTTCTTT
TRBJ1-2	once	TRBV7-9	TRBD1	CASSRRQGNLGGYGYTF	TGTGCCAGCAGCCGTCGACAGGGGAATTTAGGCGGCTATGGCTACACCTTC
TRBJ2-5	NA	TRBV4-3	NA	CASSQYSRGQETQYF	TGCGCCAGCAGCCAGTATTCTAGGGGCCAAGAGACCCAGTACTTC
TRBJ1-1	NA	TRBV10-3	NA	CAITTQFSLGQGILNTEAFF	TGTGCCATCACGACGCAATTTAGTCTGGGGCAGGGTATTTTGAACACTGAAGCTTTCTTT
TRBJ1-4	NA	TRBV9	TRBD1	CASSVGTVTNEKLFF	TGTGCCAGCAGCGTTGGGACAGTAACTAATGAAAAACTGTTTTTT
TRBJ2-7	NA	TRBV10-3	TRBD2	CAISESLRTGGEQYF	TGTGCCATCAGTGAGTCTTTGAGAACGGGGGGCGAGCAGTACTTC
TRBJ2-2	NA	TRBV11-3	NA	CASSPGETSSANTGELFF	TGTGCCAGCAGCCCCGGGGAAACTAGTTCGGCGAACACCGGGGAGCTGTTTTTT
TRBJ1-6	NA	TRBV1	NA	CPSSQVPPRGQGYTPLHF	TGCCCCAGCAGCCAAGTTCCCCCCCGGGGACAGGGCTATACACCCCTCCACTTT
TRBJ2-5	few	TRBV27	NA	CASSLSNRRETQYF	TGTGCCAGCAGTTTATCGAATCGGCGGGAGACCCAGTACTTC
TRBJ2-1	NA	TRBV5-1	NA	CASSLLARYNEQFF	TGCGCCAGCAGCTTGCTAGCGAGATACAATGAGCAGTTCTTC
TRBJ2-1	NA	TRBV7-8	NA	CASSLDNRDIRTPEDEQFF	TGTGCCAGCAGCTTAGACAACCGGGACATTAGGACCCCGGAGGATGAGCAGTTCTTC
TRBJ2-1	NA	TRBV27	TRBD2	CASRPPGLADNEQFF	TGTGCCAGCAGACCTCCGGGACTAGCGGACAATGAGCAGTTCTTC
TRBJ2-1	NA	TRBV27	TRBD2	CASSPGLAGDPHNEQFF	TGTGCCAGCAGTCCCGGACTAGCGGGAGACCCACACAATGAGCAGTTCTTC